The T cell receptor (beta chain) under discussion was sequenced for a study of T cells in localized non-small cell lung cancer. Whole-study findings and limits: Highest T cell clonality was seen in uninvolved adjacent lung, surpassing that measured in tumor. Greater T cell density in blood accompanied longer overall survival. Median detection of top 100 tumor clones in adjacent lung was roughly 61 clones. Because only a single region of the tumor was sequenced, heterogeneity remains possible.

Details on this clone: Its antigen remains unknown.

This table comes from immunoSEQ multiplex PCR, and its TCRdb copy is limited to in-frame clones, with some not included. The data hold fewer than 90,000 clones, with 80% to 90% observed a single time. The V gene's germline CDR1 is KGHSH and CDR2 LQKENI. Deletions cut 3 bases from V and 0 bases from J, with 9 bases between. The CDR3 is 15 amino acids. The sequencing here drew on peripheral blood, taken before any cancer treatment. V gene TRBV18 combines with J gene TRBJ2-1, with D hard to call. This receptor was identified in a man aged 35-75 years with stage I lung adenocarcinoma. The CDR3 sequence is CASSPPGRSYNEQFF. CDR3 nucleotide sequence: TGTGCCAGCTCACCGCCGGGCCGCTCCTACAATGAGCAGTTCTTC.